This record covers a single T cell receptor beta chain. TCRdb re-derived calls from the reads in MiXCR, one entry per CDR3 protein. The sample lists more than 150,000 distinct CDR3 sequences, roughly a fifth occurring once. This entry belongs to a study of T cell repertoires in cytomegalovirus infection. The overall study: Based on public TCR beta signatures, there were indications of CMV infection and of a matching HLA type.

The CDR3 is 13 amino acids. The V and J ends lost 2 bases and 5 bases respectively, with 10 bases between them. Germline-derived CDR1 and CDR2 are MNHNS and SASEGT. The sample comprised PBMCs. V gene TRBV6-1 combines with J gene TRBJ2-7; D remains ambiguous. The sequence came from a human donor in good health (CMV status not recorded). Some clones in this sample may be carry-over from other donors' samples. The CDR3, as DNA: TGTGCCAGCAGTGAAACAGCTACCAACGAGCAGTACTTC. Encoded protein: CASSETATNEQYF.